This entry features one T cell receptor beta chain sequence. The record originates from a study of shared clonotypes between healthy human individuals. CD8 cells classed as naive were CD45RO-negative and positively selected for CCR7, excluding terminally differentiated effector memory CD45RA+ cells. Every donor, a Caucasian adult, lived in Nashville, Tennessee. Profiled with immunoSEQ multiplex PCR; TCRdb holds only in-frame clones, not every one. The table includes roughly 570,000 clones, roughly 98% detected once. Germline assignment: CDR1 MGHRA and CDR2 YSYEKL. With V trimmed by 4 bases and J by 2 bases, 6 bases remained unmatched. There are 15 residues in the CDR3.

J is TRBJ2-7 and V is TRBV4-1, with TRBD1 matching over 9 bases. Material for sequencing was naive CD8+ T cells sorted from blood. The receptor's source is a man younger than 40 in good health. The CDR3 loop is CASSLGQGSPYEQYF. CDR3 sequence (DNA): TGCGCCAGCAGCCTCGGACAGGGGAGTCCCTACGAGCAGTACTTC.